Each of the 21 T cell receptor beta chains below was sequenced from the same sample in a study of T cell repertoires in ileal Crohn's disease. Documented time point: inflamed ileum from the surgical specimen. Data came from immunoSEQ multiplex PCR; TCRdb stores just in-frame clones and leaves some out. The data show approximately 16,000 clones, with 80% to 95% seen just once and 6% to 8.5% held by the top ten. The sample consisted of ileal tissue. The receptors here all came from an adult with Crohn's disease.

In its sample, this clone was seen once. The chain couples TRBV19 to TRBJ1-5; maybe TRBD1 (6 bases). Trimming left V 9 bases short and J 4 bases short, with 16 bases between. The length of the CDR3 is 14 residues. Germline V CDR1 and CDR2: LNHDA, SQIVND (reference sequence). CDR3: CASTPGTRNQPQHF. CDR3 nucleotides: TGTGCCAGCACCCCCGGGACAAGGAATCAGCCCCAGCATTTT.

This chain connects TRBV6-5 to TRBJ2-7; 9 bases are shared with TRBD2. V lost 0 bases to trimming and J lost 7 bases; unmatched junction nucleotides: 7. CDR1 and CDR2 from the germline V gene are MNHEY and SVGAGI. This CDR3 is built from 15 residues. The DNA of the CDR3 is TGTGCCAGCAGTTACTCTGCGGGGGGGCCGGAGGAGCAGTACTTC. Translation gives CASSYSAGGPEEQYF.

The J gene is TRBJ1-3, the V gene TRBV7-9, with D possibly being TRBD1 (5 bases). This CDR3 region has 16 residues. V was cut by 5 bases and J by 4 bases, with 18 bases left in between. Germline V gene lookup returns CDR1 SEHNR and CDR2 FQNEAQ (reference sequence). The CDR3 here is CASSPGLFLSGNTIYF. DNA for the CDR3: TGTGCCAGCAGCCCAGGGCTCTTCCTGTCCGGAAACACCATATATTTT.

The rearrangement joins TRBV6-4 to TRBJ2-3; D is undetermined. CDR1 and CDR2 from the germline V gene are MRHNA and SNTAGT. The CDR3 has 13 amino acids. Trimming pared 3 bases from V and 3 bases from J, leaving 7 bases between. The CDR3 DNA sequence: TGTGCCAGCAGTGAGAGAGAAACAGATACGCAGTATTTT. Protein: CASSERETDTQYF.

V gene TRBV28 combines with J gene TRBJ2-1; D gene uncertain. Trimming removed 7 bases from V and 2 bases from J, with 6 bases in between. The CDR3 is made up of 12 amino acids. The germline V gene has CDR1 MDHEN and CDR2 SYDVKM. This CDR3 is CASKETYNEQFF. The CDR3 DNA follows: TGTGCCAGCAAGGAGACCTACAATGAGCAGTTCTTC.

V is TRBV27 and J is TRBJ1-2; 7 bases fit TRBD1. From germline, CDR1 is MNHEY and CDR2 SMNVEV (reference sequence). The CDR3 extends over 15 amino acids. Trimming took 5 bases from V and 0 from J; bases not matched to a gene: 6. The CDR3 spells CASSPTGASNYGYTF. The CDR3 coding sequence is TGTGCCAGCAGTCCCACAGGGGCTTCTAACTATGGCTACACCTTC.

The chain carries TRBV27 and TRBJ1-3; D is undetermined. CDR3 length: 13 amino acids. Trimming cost V 3 bases and J 4 bases, with 7 bases left between them. Per the germline V gene, CDR1 is MNHEY and CDR2 is SMNVEV (reference sequence). The CDR3: CASSFNTGNTIYF. As DNA, the CDR3 is TGTGCCAGCAGTTTTAATACCGGAAACACCATATATTTT.

This clone was picked up one time. V and J are TRBV9 and TRBJ1-2; no clear D. There are 13 residues in the CDR3. The germline CDR1 and CDR2 sequences are SGDLS and YYNGEE. Trimming cost V 3 bases and J 4 bases, with 10 bases left between them. The CDR3 loop is CASSGPLVYGYTF. CDR3 DNA: TGTGCCAGCAGCGGCCCCCTCGTCTATGGCTACACCTTC.

The rearrangement joins TRBV2 to TRBJ2-5, with 12 bases matching TRBD2. The germline CDR1 and CDR2 sequences are SNHLY and FYNNEI. The CDR3 is 16 residues long. With V trimmed by 4 bases and J by 5 bases, 8 bases remained unmatched. The CDR3 sequence is CASSGRLAGAGETQYF. The CDR3 DNA reads as TGTGCCAGCAGTGGCCGACTAGCGGGGGCGGGGGAGACCCAGTACTTC.

This clone appeared a single time. The rearrangement uses TRBV28 and TRBJ1-1; unclear D gene. The V end was cut by 5 bases, the J end by 5 bases, with 9 bases between. Germline-derived CDR1 and CDR2 are MDHEN and SYDVKM. This CDR3 region has 12 residues. The CDR3 is CASSLSGTEAFF. The CDR3 DNA sequence: TGTGCCAGCAGTCTTTCGGGGACTGAAGCTTTCTTT.

V usage is TRBV10-3 and J usage is TRBJ2-2; 9 nucleotides agree with TRBD2. V trimming: 3 bases; J trimming: 1 base; junction bases outside the gene matches: 6. The CDR3 totals 17 residues. Germline V gene lookup returns CDR1 ENHRY and CDR2 SYGVKD. The CDR3 sequence: CAISDSGLAENTGELFF. CDR3 nucleotide sequence: TGTGCCATCAGTGATTCGGGACTAGCAGAGAACACCGGGGAGCTGTTTTTT.

The V and J genes are TRBV5-4 and TRBJ2-3; TRBD2 matches 15 bases. The CDR3 runs to 18 residues. Germline loops: CDR1 SGHNT, CDR2 YYREEE (reference sequence). V was pared by 4 bases and J by 0 bases, with 6 bases of the junction left unmatched. In nucleotides, the CDR3 is TGTGCCAGCAGCGAGGGGACTAGCGGGGGGACTAGCACAGATACGCAGTATTTT. It yields the protein CASSEGTSGGTSTDTQYF. The variable domain in full, completed from reference TRBV5-4 and TRBJ2-3, reads ETGVTQSPTHLIKTRGQQVTLRCSSQSGHNTVSWYQQALGQGPQFIFQYYREEENGRGNFPPRFSGLQFPNYSSELNVNALELDDSALYLCASSEGTSGGTSTDTQYFGPGTRLTVL.

The chain employs TRBV28 and TRBJ1-6; D remains unclear. V was shortened by 3 bases and J by 0 bases, with 18 bases between the two germline ends. Germline lookup yields CDR1 MDHEN and CDR2 SYDVKM. This CDR3 is built from 19 residues. CDR3 sequence reads: CASSLMSGGSSSYNSPLHF. CDR3 sequence (DNA): TGTGCCAGCAGTTTGATGTCAGGAGGGTCTAGCTCCTATAATTCACCCCTCCACTTT.

DNA for the CDR3: TGTGCCAGCAGCTCTAAAAGGGGTCAACTTACCTACGAGCAGTACTTC. Translation: CASSSKRGQLTYEQYF. The chain employs TRBV11-2 and TRBJ2-7; the D gene is possibly TRBD1 (5 bases). Germline lookup yields CDR1 SGHAT and CDR2 FQNNGV. Trimming took 4 bases from V and 2 from J, leaving 18 bases between them. There are 16 residues in the CDR3.

The chain employs TRBV5-6 and TRBJ2-3; D uncertain. This CDR3 has 12 residues. V lost 4 bases and J 7 bases, leaving 10 bases between the germline ends. The germline CDR1 and CDR2 sequences are SGHDT and YYEEEE. In DNA form, the CDR3 reads TGTGCCAGCAGCATCGGCCAGTATACGCAGTATTTT. This sequence encodes CASSIGQYTQYF.

This clone was counted once. The V gene is TRBV14, the J gene TRBJ2-7; 7 bases align to TRBD2. Trimming cost V 2 bases and J 3 bases; bases outside gene matches: 7. This CDR3 spans 15 amino acids. CDR1 is SGHDN, CDR2 FVKESK, per germline. This CDR3 is CASSQIAGNFYEQYF. CDR3 sequence (DNA): TGTGCCAGCAGCCAAATAGCGGGTAACTTCTACGAGCAGTACTTC.

V is TRBV6-1 and J is TRBJ1-4, with 7 bases identical to TRBD1. V lost 8 bases and J lost 8; bases outside the gene matches: 8. The CDR3 is 13 residues long. CDR1 and CDR2 from the germline V gene are MNHNS and SASEGT. The CDR3 sequence is CASERGLEEKLFF. The CDR3 bases are TGTGCCAGCGAGAGGGGGCTTGAAGAAAAACTGTTTTTT.

As concerns this clone: This sample includes further DNA sequences coding for the same CDR3. The CDR3 sequence is CASSQPTGVEQYF. Here the CDR3 DNA reads TGTGCCAGCAGCCAACCGACGGGGGTCGAGCAGTACTTC. The chain joins TRBV4-2 to TRBJ2-7; D may be TRBD2 (6 bases). Trimming removed 2 bases from V and 6 bases from J, with 11 bases in between. The CDR3 covers 13 residues. CDR1 LGHNA and CDR2 YNFKEQ come from the germline V gene.

The chain carries TRBV5-1 and TRBJ2-6, with 10 bases fitting TRBD2. J lost 0 bases, V lost 2 bases, and 5 bases had no gene match. Germline CDR1 and CDR2: SGHRS and YFSETQ. The CDR3 consists of 18 residues. The CDR3 protein is CASSFTSGALSGANVLTF. For the CDR3, the DNA is TGCGCCAGCAGCTTCACTAGCGGGGCCCTCTCTGGGGCCAACGTCCTGACTTTC.

This rearrangement joins TRBV11-2 to TRBJ2-1, with 8 bases matching TRBD2. V was clipped by 4 bases and J by 4 bases; unmatched bases: 6. The CDR3 sequence is 15 residues long. Germline CDR1 reads SGHAT; CDR2 reads FQNNGV. The CDR3 sequence is CASSSGTSSYNEQFF. The CDR3 coding sequence is TGTGCCAGCAGCTCTGGGACTAGTTCGTACAATGAGCAGTTCTTC.

The rearrangement uses TRBV10-3 and TRBJ1-2, with D perhaps matching TRBD1 (6 bases). The V end lost 6 bases, the J end lost 7 bases, and 24 bases lay between the germline ends. The CDR3 runs to 16 residues. Germline V gene lookup returns CDR1 ENHRY and CDR2 SYGVKD. The DNA of the CDR3 is TGTGCCATCAGCGGACAGAGTCTTAAGGGGGGGAGTGGCTACACCTTC. Translating gives CAISGQSLKGGSGYTF.